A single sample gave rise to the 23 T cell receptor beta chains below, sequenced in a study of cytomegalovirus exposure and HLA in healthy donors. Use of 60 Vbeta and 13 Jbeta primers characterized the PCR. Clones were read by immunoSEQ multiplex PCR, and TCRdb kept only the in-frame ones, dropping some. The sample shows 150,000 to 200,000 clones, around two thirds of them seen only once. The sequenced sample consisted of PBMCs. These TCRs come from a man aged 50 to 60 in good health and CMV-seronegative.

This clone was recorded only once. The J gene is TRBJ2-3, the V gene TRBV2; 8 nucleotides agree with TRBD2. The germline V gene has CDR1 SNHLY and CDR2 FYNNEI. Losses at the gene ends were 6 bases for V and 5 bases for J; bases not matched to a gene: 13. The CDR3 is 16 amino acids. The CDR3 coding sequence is TGTGCCAGCAGCCCCCCGGACGGGGGGGATCAAGATACGCAGTATTTT. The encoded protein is CASSPPDGGDQDTQYF.

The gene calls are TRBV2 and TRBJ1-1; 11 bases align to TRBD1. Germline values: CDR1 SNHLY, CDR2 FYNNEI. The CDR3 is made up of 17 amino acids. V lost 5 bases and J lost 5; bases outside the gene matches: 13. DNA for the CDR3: TGTGCCAGCAGTTTATTTTTCTCCGGGACAGGGGGTACTGAAGCTTTCTTT. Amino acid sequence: CASSLFFSGTGGTEAFF.

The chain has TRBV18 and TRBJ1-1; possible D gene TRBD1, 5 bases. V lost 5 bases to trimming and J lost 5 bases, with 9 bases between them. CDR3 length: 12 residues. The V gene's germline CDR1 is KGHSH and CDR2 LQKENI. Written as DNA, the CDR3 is TGTGCCAGCTCATCCAGGGTGACTGAAGCTTTCTTT. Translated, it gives CASSSRVTEAFF.

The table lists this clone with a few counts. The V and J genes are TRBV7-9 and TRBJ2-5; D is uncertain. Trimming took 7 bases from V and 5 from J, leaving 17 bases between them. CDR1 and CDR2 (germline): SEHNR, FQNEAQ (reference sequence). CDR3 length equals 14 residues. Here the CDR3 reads CASTLDRGGETQYF. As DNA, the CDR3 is TGTGCCAGCACCCTAGATCGAGGTGGGGAGACCCAGTACTTC.

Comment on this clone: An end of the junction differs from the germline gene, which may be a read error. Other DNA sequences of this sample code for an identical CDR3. The CDR3 is CASTVSGTGVYEQYF. CDR3 bases: TGTGCCAGCACTGTCTCCGGGACAGGGGTTTACGAGCAATACTTC. V and J are TRBV6-1 and TRBJ2-7; 10 bases align to TRBD1. The CDR3 runs to 15 residues. The germline CDR1 and CDR2 sequences are MNHNS and SASEGT.

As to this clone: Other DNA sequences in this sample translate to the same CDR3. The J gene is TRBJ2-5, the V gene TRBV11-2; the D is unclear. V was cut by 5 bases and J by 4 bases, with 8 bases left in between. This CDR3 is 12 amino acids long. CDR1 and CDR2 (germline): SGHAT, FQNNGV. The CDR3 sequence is CASSLLRETQYF. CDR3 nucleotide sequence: TGTGCCAGCAGCCTACTTCGAGAGACCCAGTACTTC.

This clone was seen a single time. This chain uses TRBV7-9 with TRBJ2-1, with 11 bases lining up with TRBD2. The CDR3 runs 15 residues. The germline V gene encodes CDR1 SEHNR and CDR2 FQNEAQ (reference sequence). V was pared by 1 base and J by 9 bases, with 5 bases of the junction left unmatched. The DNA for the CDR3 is TGTGCCAGCAGCTTAGTAGCGGGGGGGCCGGGTGAGCAGTTCTTC. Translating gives CASSLVAGGPGEQFF.

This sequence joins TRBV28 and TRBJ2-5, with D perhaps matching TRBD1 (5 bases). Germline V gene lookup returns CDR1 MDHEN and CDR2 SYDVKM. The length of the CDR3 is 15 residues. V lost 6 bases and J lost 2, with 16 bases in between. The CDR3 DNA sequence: TGTGCCAGCAGCCGCCCAGCCCCAGGGCAAGAGACCCAGTACTTC. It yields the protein CASSRPAPGQETQYF.

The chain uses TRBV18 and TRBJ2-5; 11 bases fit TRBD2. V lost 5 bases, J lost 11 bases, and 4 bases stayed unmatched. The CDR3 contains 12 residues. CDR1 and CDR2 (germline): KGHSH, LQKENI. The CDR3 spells CASSSTSGEQYF. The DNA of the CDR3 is TGTGCCAGCTCATCGACTAGCGGGGAGCAGTACTTC.

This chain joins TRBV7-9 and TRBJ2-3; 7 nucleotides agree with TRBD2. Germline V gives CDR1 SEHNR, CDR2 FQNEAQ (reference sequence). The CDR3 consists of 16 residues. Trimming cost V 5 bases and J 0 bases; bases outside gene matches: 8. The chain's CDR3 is CASSPTAGRSTDTQYF. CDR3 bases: TGTGCCAGCAGCCCTACCGCCGGGAGGAGCACAGATACGCAGTATTTT.

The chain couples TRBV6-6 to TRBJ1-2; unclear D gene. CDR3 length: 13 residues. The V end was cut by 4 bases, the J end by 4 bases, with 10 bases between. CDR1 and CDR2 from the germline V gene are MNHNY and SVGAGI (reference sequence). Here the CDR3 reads CASSSLSGYGYTF. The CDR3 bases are TGTGCCAGCAGTTCTTTGAGTGGCTATGGCTACACCTTC.

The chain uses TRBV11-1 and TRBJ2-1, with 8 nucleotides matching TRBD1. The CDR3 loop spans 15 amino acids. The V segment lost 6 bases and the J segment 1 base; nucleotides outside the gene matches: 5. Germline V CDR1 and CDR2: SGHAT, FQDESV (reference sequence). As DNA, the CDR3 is TGTGCCAGCAGTCTAGGACAGGGTTCCTACAATGAGCAGTTCTTC. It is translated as CASSLGQGSYNEQFF. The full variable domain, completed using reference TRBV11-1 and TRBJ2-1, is EAEVAQSPRYKITEKSQAVAFWCDPISGHATLYWYRQILGQGPELLVQFQDESVVDDSQLPKDRFSAERLKGVDSTLKIQPAELGDSAMYLCASSLGQGSYNEQFFGPGTRLTVL.

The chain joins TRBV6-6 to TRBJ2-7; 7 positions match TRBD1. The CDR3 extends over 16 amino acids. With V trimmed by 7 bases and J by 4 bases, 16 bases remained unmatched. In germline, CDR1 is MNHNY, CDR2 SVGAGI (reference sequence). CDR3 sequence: CASTPNQGGAGYEQYF. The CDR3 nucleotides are TGTGCCAGCACCCCGAACCAAGGGGGCGCTGGGTACGAGCAGTACTTC.

CDR3 residues: CASSIFGDEGETQYF. CDR3 nucleotides: TGTGCCAGTAGTATATTCGGGGATGAGGGAGAGACCCAGTACTTC. This chain links TRBV19 with TRBJ2-5; D might be TRBD2 (5 bases). The germline gives CDR1 LNHDA, CDR2 SQIVND (reference sequence). V dropped 2 bases and J dropped 4 bases, with 14 bases sitting between them. There are 15 residues in the CDR3.

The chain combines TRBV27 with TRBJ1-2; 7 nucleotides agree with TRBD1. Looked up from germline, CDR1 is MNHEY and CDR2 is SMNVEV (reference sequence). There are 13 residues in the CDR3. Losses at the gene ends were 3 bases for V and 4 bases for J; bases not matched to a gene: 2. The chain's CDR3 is CASSFRGAYGYTF. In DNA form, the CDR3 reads TGTGCCAGCAGTTTCAGGGGGGCCTATGGCTACACCTTC.

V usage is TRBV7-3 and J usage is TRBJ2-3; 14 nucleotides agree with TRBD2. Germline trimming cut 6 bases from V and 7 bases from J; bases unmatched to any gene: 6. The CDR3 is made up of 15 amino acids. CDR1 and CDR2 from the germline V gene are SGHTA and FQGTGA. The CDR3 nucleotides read TGTGCCAGCAGTACGACTAGCGGGGGGGGAAATACGCAGTATTTT. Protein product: CASSTTSGGGNTQYF.

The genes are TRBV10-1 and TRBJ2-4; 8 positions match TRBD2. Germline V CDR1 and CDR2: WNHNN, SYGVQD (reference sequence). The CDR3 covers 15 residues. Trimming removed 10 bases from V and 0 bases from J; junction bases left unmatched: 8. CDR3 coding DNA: TGCGCCACGTCGCCGGGGGGGGCAGCCAAAAACATTCAGTACTTC. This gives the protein CATSPGGAAKNIQYF.

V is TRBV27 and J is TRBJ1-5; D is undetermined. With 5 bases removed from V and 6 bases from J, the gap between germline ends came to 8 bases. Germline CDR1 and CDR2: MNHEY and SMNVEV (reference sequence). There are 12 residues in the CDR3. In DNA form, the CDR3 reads TGTGCCAGCAGTCCCAACAGTCAGCCCCAGCATTTT. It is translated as CASSPNSQPQHF.

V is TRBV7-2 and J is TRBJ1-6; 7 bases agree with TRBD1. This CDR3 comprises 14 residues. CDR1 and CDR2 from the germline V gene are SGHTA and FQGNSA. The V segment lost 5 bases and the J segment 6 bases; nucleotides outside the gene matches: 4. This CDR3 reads CASSLRDSNSPLHF. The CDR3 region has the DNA TGTGCCAGCAGCCTCCGGGACAGTAATTCACCCCTCCACTTT.

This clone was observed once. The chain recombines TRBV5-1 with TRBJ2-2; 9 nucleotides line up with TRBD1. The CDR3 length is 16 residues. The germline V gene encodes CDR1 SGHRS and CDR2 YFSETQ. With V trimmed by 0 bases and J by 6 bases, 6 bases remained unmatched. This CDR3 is CASSLAIQGAPGELFF. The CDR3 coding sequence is TGCGCCAGCAGCTTGGCCATACAGGGGGCGCCCGGGGAGCTGTTTTTT.

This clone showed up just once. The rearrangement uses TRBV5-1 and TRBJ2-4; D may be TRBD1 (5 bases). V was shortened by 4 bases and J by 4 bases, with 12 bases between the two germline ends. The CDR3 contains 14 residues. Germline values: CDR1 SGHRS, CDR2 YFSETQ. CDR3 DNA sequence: TGCGCCAGCAGCCTTACAGGAGATAAAAACATTCAGTACTTC. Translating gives CASSLTGDKNIQYF.

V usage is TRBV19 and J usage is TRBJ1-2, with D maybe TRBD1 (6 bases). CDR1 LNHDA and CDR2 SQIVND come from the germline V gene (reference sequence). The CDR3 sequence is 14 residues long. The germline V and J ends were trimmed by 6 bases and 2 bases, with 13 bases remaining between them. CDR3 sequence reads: CASSHGTSNYGYTF. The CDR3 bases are TGTGCCAGTAGCCATGGGACATCAAACTATGGCTACACCTTC.

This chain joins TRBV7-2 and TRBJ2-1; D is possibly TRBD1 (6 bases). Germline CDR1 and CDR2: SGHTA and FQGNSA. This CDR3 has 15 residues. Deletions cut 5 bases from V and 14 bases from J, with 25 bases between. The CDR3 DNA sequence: TGTGCCAGCAGCGTCACAGGACAGTCTATTACAGAAGAGTTCTTC. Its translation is CASSVTGQSITEEFF.